This TCR beta chain is from a study of cytomegalovirus exposure and HLA in healthy donors. This CDR3 contains 15 residues. With 2 bases removed from V and 8 bases from J, the gap between germline ends came to 16 bases. Looked up from germline, CDR1 is SGHVS and CDR2 is FQNEAQ. TCRdb's table, derived via immunoSEQ multiplex PCR, lists solely in-frame clones and lacks some. The data hold around 220,000 clones, with approximately 88% observed a single time. The V and J genes are TRBV7-8 and TRBJ2-1; either TRBD1 or TRBD2 may supply D (5 bases each). Sequences were obtained from PBMCs. The TCR originated in a woman aged 25 to 39 in good health and CMV-seropositive. The CDR3 loop reads CASSLSSREGDEQFF. CDR3 DNA sequence: TGTGCCAGCAGCTTATCCTCCCGGGAAGGGGATGAGCAGTTCTTC.